This TCR beta chain stems from a study of blood T cell repertoires in COVID-19. The overall study: Collection of acute and convalescent COVID-19 samples took place in the United States, Italy and Spain.

In the original workflow: Researchers report that nucleated cell counts were estimated from reference gene primer amplification. Generated by immunoSEQ multiplex PCR, the TCRdb table keeps only in-frame clones and is missing some. The DNA was the basis for D and trimming; V, J and clone size are from that table. The table records 350,000 or so clones, more than 70% of them present only once. The CDR3 is 14 residues long. CDR1 SNHLY and CDR2 FYNNEI come from the germline V gene. After removal of 7 bases from V and 7 bases from J, the junction contained 6 bases not matched to a gene. Sequences were obtained from peripheral blood. The genes are TRBV2 and TRBJ1-5, with 11 bases that match TRBD1. This TCR derives from a woman aged 60-75 years with COVID-19, enrolled during active disease. CDR3 nucleotides: TGTGCCAGCATGGGGACAGGGGGATGGCAGCCCCAGCATTTT. It codes for CASMGTGGWQPQHF. The full variable domain, in which reference TRBV2 and TRBJ1-5 provide the parts outside the CDR3, is EPEVTQTPSHQVTQMGQEVILRCVPISNHLYFYWYRQILGQKVEFLVSFYNNEISEKSEIFDDQFSVERPDGSNFTLKIRSTKLEDSAMYFCASMGTGGWQPQHFGDGTRLSIL.